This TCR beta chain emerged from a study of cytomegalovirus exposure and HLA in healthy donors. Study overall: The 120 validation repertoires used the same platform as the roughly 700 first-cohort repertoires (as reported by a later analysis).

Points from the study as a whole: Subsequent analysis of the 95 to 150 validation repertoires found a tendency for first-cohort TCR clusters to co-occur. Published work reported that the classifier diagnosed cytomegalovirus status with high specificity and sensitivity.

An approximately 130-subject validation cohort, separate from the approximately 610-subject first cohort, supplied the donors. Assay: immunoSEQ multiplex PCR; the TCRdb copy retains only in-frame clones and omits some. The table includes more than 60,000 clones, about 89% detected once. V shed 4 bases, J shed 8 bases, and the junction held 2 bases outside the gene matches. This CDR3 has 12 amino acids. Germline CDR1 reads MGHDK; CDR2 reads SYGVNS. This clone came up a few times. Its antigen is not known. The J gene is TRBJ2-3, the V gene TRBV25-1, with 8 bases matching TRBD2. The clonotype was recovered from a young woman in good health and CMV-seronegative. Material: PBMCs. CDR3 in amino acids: CASSAGLATQYF. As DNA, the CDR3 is TGTGCCAGCAGTGCCGGACTAGCTACGCAGTATTTT.